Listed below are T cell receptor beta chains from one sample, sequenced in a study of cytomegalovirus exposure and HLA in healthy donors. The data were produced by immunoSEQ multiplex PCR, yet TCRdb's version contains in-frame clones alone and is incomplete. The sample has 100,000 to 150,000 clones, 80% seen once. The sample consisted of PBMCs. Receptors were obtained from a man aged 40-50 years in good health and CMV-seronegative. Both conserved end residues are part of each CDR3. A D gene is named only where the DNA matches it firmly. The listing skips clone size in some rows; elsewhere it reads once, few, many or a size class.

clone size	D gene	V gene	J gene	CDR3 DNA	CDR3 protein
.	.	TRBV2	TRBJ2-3	TGTGCCAGCAGTACAGACACCTATACGCAGTATTTT	CASSTDTYTQYF
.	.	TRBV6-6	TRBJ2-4	TGTGCCAGCACCTCACAGAATCGAGCCAAAAACATTCAGTACTTC	CASTSQNRAKNIQYF
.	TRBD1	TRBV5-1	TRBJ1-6	TGCGCCAGCAGCTTGACCGACAGGGGTCATAATTCACCCCTCCACTTT	CASSLTDRGHNSPLHF
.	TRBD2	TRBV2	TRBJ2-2	TGTGCCAGCGGCGGGGGGGCCCTCACCGGGGAGCTGTTTTTT	CASGGGALTGELFF
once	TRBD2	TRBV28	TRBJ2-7	TGTGCCAGCAGAACCTGGATGACGGGACTAGCGGACTACGAGCAGTACTTC	CASRTWMTGLADYEQYF
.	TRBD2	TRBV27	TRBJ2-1	TGTGCCAGCAGTTCCCCACAGCGGGACCACAATGAGCAGTTCTTC	CASSSPQRDHNEQFF
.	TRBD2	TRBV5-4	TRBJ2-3	TGTGCCAGCAGCGTAGGGAGGCTAGCGGGGGGGATGAGCACAGATACGCAGTATTTT	CASSVGRLAGGMSTDTQYF
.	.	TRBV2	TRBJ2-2	TGTGCCAGCAGTGAATGGAGACCGAACACCGGGGAGCTGTTTTTT	CASSEWRPNTGELFF
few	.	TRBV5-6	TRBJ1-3	TGTGCCAGCAACCCGTCCGCAGTCCCAACCGGGGACACCATATATTTT	CASNPSAVPTGDTIYF
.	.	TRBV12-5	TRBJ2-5	TGTGCTAGTGGTACCACCCGAGGCCTAATTGATGGGACCCAGTACTTC	CASGTTRGLIDGTQYF
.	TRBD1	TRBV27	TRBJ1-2	TGTGCCAGCCAACCAGGGGGGACAGCTAACTATGGCTACACCTTC	CASQPGGTANYGYTF
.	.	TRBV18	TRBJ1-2	TGTGCCAGCGAAGGAGAAGGGGGACCCTATGGCTACACCTTC	CASEGEGGPYGYTF
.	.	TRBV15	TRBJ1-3	TGTGCCACCTTACAACAGGGTCCCTCTGGAAACACCATATATTTT	CATLQQGPSGNTIYF
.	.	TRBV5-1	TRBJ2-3	TGCGCCAGCAGCTTGTCGGGCCTAGCGAACACAGATACGCAGTATTTT	CASSLSGLANTDTQYF
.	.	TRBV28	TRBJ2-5	TGTGCCAGCAGTACACAAGAGACCCAGTACTTC	CASSTQETQYF
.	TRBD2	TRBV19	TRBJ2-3	TGTGCCAGTAGTTTTACTAGCGGAAAAACAGATACGCAGTATTTT	CASSFTSGKTDTQYF